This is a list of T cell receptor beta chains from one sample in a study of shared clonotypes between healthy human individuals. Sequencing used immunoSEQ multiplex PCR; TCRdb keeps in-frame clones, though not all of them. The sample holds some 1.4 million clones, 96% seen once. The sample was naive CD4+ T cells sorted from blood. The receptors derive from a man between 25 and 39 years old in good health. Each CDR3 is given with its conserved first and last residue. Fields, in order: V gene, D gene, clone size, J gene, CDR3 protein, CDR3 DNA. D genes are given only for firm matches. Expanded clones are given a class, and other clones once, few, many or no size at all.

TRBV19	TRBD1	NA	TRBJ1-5	CASSSDRVQPQHF	TGTGCCAGTAGTTCAGACAGGGTTCAGCCCCAGCATTTT
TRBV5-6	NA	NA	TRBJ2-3	CASSLGGRGFTDTQYF	TGTGCCAGCAGCTTGGGAGGGAGAGGTTTCACAGATACGCAGTATTTT
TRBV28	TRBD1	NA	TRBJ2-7	CASSTGGSTYEQYF	TGTGCCAGCAGTACAGGGGGCTCAACCTACGAGCAGTACTTC
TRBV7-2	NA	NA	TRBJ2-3	CASSFGLADTQYF	TGTGCCAGCAGCTTTGGGCTAGCGGATACGCAGTATTTT
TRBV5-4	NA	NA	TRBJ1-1	CASSPAGGRNTEAFF	TGTGCCAGCAGCCCGGCGGGGGGAAGGAACACTGAAGCTTTCTTT
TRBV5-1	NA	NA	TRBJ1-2	CASSFLSPGGVVNYGYTF	TGCGCCAGCAGCTTTTTGTCACCGGGGGGAGTTGTTAACTATGGCTACACCTTC
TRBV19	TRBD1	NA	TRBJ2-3	CASSIEPGQGFTDTQYF	TGTGCCAGTAGTATAGAACCGGGACAGGGGTTCACAGATACGCAGTATTTT
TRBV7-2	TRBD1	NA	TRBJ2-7	CASSLVGTESYEQYF	TGTGCCAGCAGCTTAGTTGGGACAGAGTCCTACGAGCAGTACTTC
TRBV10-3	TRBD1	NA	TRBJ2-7	CAISVPGQGSYEQYF	TGTGCCATCAGTGTACCGGGACAGGGCTCCTACGAGCAGTACTTC
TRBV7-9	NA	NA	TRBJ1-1	CASEKGAEAFF	TGTGCCAGCGAAAAGGGGGCTGAAGCTTTCTTT
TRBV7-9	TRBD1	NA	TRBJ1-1	CASSLSGGMNTEAFF	TGTGCCAGCAGCTTATCAGGGGGCATGAACACTGAAGCTTTCTTT
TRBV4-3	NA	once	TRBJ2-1	CASSQEGVDNEQFF	TGCGCCAGCAGCCAAGAAGGGGTCGACAATGAGCAGTTCTTC
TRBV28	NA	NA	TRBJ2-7	CASSLRPGEEQYF	TGTGCCAGCAGCCTGAGGCCCGGTGAGGAGCAGTACTTC
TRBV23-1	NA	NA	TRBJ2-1	CASSQLKAIRDNEQFF	TGCGCCAGCAGTCAATTGAAGGCCATAAGGGACAATGAGCAGTTCTTC
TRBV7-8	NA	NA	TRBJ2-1	CASSLSGGMNEQFF	TGTGCCAGCAGCTTGTCAGGGGGGATGAATGAGCAGTTCTTC
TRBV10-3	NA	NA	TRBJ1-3	CAISAGTWNSGNTIYF	TGTGCCATCAGTGCCGGGACGTGGAACTCTGGAAACACCATATATTTT
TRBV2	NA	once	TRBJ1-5	CASTSASRAQPQHF	TGTGCCAGCACTTCCGCCTCAAGGGCTCAGCCCCAGCATTTT
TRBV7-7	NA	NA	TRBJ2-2	CASRTVEGTGELFF	TGTGCTTCCCGGACAGTCGAAGGCACCGGGGAGCTGTTTTTT
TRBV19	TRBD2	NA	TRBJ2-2	CASSIGRGELFF	TGTGCCAGTAGTATCGGGAGGGGGGAGCTGTTTTTT
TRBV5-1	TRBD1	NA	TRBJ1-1	CASSQKGQGAVAFF	TGCGCCAGCAGCCAAAAGGGTCAGGGGGCGGTTGCTTTCTTT
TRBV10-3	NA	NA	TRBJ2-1	CAISESRATSYNEQFF	TGTGCCATCAGTGAGTCCAGGGCGACTTCCTACAATGAGCAGTTCTTC
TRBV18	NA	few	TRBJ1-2	CASSPRGYGYTF	TGTGCCAGCTCACCGAGGGGTTATGGCTACACCTTC
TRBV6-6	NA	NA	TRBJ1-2	CASSYLGGGNYGYTF	TGTGCCAGCAGTTATCTGGGGGGCGGGAACTATGGCTACACCTTC
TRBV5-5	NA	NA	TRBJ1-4	CASSFLPPEKLFF	TGTGCCAGCAGCTTTCTTCCCCCGGAAAAACTGTTTTTT
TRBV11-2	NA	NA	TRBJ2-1	CASSLDTGAYNEQFF	TGTGCCAGCAGCTTAGATACGGGGGCTTACAATGAGCAGTTCTTC
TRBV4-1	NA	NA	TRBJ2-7	CASSLRDRSYEQYF	TGCGCCAGCAGCTTGAGGGATCGATCCTACGAGCAGTACTTC
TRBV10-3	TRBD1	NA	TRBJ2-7	CAISPRDRDYEQYF	TGTGCCATCAGTCCCCGGGACAGGGACTACGAGCAGTACTTC
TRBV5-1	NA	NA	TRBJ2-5	CASSRDRKETQYF	TGCGCCAGCAGCCGCGACCGGAAAGAGACCCAGTACTTC